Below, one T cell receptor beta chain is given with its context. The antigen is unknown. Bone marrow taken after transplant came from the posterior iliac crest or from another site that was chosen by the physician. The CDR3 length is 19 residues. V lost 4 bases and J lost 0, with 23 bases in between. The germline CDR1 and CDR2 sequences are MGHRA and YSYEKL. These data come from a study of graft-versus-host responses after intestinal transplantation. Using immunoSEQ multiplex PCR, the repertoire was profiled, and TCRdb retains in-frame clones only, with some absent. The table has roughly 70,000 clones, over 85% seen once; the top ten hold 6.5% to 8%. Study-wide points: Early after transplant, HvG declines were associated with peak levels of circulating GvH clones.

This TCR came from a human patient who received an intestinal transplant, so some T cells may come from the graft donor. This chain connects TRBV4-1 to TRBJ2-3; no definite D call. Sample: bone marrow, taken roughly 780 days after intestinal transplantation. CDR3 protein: CASSPKNSYVSDSTDTQYF. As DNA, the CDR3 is TGCGCCAGCAGCCCGAAAAATTCCTACGTTTCCGATAGCACAGATACGCAGTATTTT.